The 24 T cell receptor beta chains below all came from one sample that was sequenced in a study of cytomegalovirus exposure and HLA in healthy donors. In the PCR, 60 Vbeta and 13 Jbeta primers were used. Sequenced by immunoSEQ multiplex PCR; TCRdb stores in-frame clones only, minus some. The sample lists more than 100,000 clones, 77% occurring once. The sample consisted of PBMCs. All receptors derive from a human donor in good health.

V and J are TRBV10-1 and TRBJ2-7; D not certain. There are 13 residues in the CDR3. Germline CDR1 is WNHNN and CDR2 is SYGVQD (reference sequence). The V gene lost 5 bases and the J gene lost 2 bases, with 10 bases spanning the gap. The CDR3 is CASSRGGAYEQYF. DNA for the CDR3: TGCGCCAGCAGTCGTGGCGGAGCCTACGAGCAGTACTTC.

This clone was recorded only once. The rearrangement links TRBV6-1 to TRBJ2-5; D might be TRBD2 (6 bases). The CDR3 length is 14 residues. Germline loops: CDR1 MNHNS, CDR2 SASEGT. The V end was cut by 11 bases, the J end by 4 bases, with 20 bases between. This CDR3 is CAGQVGGTGETQYF. The CDR3 bases are TGTGCCGGCCAGGTGGGGGGTACGGGAGAGACCCAGTACTTC.

The rearrangement joins TRBV11-3 to TRBJ2-7; TRBD2 aligns across 12 bases. Per germline, CDR1 SGHNT and CDR2 YENEEA. With 6 bases clipped from V and 3 bases from J, the junction kept 3 bases outside the gene matches. This CDR3 region has 14 residues. The CDR3 bases are TGTGCCAGCAGTAAGACTAGCGGGAGCTACGAGCAGTACTTC. This encodes CASSKTSGSYEQYF.

This clone showed up just once. CDR3 loop: CATSRILTGMSTDTQYF. CDR3 coding DNA: TGTGCCACCAGCAGGATTTTGACAGGGATGAGCACAGATACGCAGTATTTT. The genes are TRBV15 and TRBJ2-3, with 7 bases lining up with TRBD1. CDR1 and CDR2 (germline): LNHNV, YYDKDF (reference sequence). The CDR3 loop spans 17 amino acids. V lost 3 bases and J lost 0; bases outside the gene matches: 9.

The CDR3 coding sequence is TGTGCCAGCAGCGTCGGACTAGCGGGACAATACGAGCAGTACTTC. This gives the protein CASSVGLAGQYEQYF. The chain has TRBV7-7 and TRBJ2-7; 12 positions match TRBD2. This CDR3 contains 15 residues. V shed 5 bases, J shed 4 bases, and the junction held 6 bases outside the gene matches. Germline V gene sequence: CDR1 SSHAT, CDR2 FNYEAQ (reference sequence). The variable domain in full, with the rest retrieved from reference TRBV7-7 and TRBJ2-7, is GAGVSQSPRYKVTKRGQDVTLRCDPISSHATLYWYQQALGQGPEFLTYFNYEAQPDKSGLPSDRFSAERPEGSISTLTIQRTEQRDSAMYRCASSVGLAGQYEQYFGPGTRLTVT.

V is TRBV6-4 and J is TRBJ1-2, with 12 bases matching TRBD1. Germline V CDR1 and CDR2: MRHNA, SNTAGT. V gave up 5 bases and J gave up 2 bases; unmatched junction bases: 6. This CDR3 is built from 16 residues. CDR3 residues: CASSTGTGGGNYGYTF. CDR3 sequence (DNA): TGTGCCAGCAGTACCGGGACAGGGGGCGGAAACTATGGCTACACCTTC.

This sequence joins TRBV5-1 and TRBJ2-3; D ambiguous. The CDR3 runs 14 residues. The germline V gene encodes CDR1 SGHRS and CDR2 YFSETQ. Trimming took 0 bases from V and 4 from J, leaving 9 bases between them. The CDR3 DNA reads as TGCGCCAGCAGCTTGGCCTTTCCTCCAGATACGCAGTATTTT. Encoded protein: CASSLAFPPDTQYF.

The J gene is TRBJ1-2, the V gene TRBV29-1, with TRBD1 matching 10 bases. The CDR3 spans 12 residues. The V gene's germline CDR1 is SQVTM and CDR2 ANQGSEA. J was trimmed by 6 bases and V by 6 bases; bases with no gene match: 4. Here the CDR3 DNA reads TGCAGCGTACGGACAGGGGGGGATGGCTACACCTTC. This sequence encodes CSVRTGGDGYTF.

J is TRBJ2-3 and V is TRBV9, with 7 bases that match TRBD1. The germline V gene has CDR1 SGDLS and CDR2 YYNGEE. This CDR3 has 16 amino acids. V lost 3 bases, J lost 0 bases, and 7 bases stayed unmatched. As DNA, the CDR3 is TGTGCCAGCAGCGGCCGGGACAGATTTAGCACAGATACGCAGTATTTT. It codes for CASSGRDRFSTDTQYF.

This chain links TRBV7-9 with TRBJ2-1; 9 bases line up with TRBD2. V trimming: 5 bases; J trimming: 5 bases; junction bases outside the gene matches: 7. The CDR3 is 15 residues long. Germline-derived CDR1 and CDR2 are SEHNR and FQNEAQ (reference sequence). The CDR3 nucleotides read TGTGCCAGCAGCGGGAGCGGGAGGAGAGACAATGAGCAGTTCTTC. This gives the protein CASSGSGRRDNEQFF.

This clone was found once. The chain has TRBV4-1 and TRBJ2-6, with 14 bases that match TRBD2. Losses at the gene ends were 3 bases for V and 2 bases for J; bases not matched to a gene: 6. CDR3 size: 19 residues. Germline CDR1 is MGHRA and CDR2 is YSYEKL. The CDR3 reads CASSHARLAGGPGANVLTF. Here the CDR3 DNA reads TGCGCCAGCAGCCATGCTCGACTAGCGGGAGGGCCTGGGGCCAACGTCCTGACTTTC.

The table lists this clone with a few counts. The chain recombines TRBV19 with TRBJ1-2; possibly TRBD1 for D (5 bases). V lost 11 bases, J lost 3 bases, and 10 bases lay in between. The CDR3 length is 11 residues. The germline V gene has CDR1 LNHDA and CDR2 SQIVND (reference sequence). The CDR3, as DNA: TGTGCCGGGGGGGATTACTATGGCTACACCTTC. Translation gives CAGGDYYGYTF.

This rearrangement joins TRBV4-1 to TRBJ2-1; 14 nucleotides line up with TRBD2. Looked up from germline, CDR1 is MGHRA and CDR2 is YSYEKL. This CDR3 contains 18 residues. V dropped 3 bases and J dropped 2; count of bases not matched to a gene: 6. The CDR3 spells CASSQGLAGVRAYNEQFF. The CDR3 coding sequence is TGCGCCAGCAGCCAGGGACTAGCGGGAGTCCGGGCCTACAATGAGCAGTTCTTC.

The V and J genes are TRBV6-1 and TRBJ1-1, with D perhaps TRBD1 (5 bases). The CDR3 runs 14 residues. Germline CDR1 is MNHNS and CDR2 is SASEGT. V dropped 2 bases and J dropped 0 bases, with 7 bases sitting between them. The DNA of the CDR3 is TGTGCCAGCAGTGAACAGGGAATGAACACTGAAGCTTTCTTT. Encoded protein: CASSEQGMNTEAFF.

The chain links TRBV29-1 to TRBJ2-1, with D perhaps matching TRBD2 (5 bases). The ends were cut back, 2 bases at V and 6 bases at J, with 14 bases in the middle. The CDR3 is 14 amino acids. Germline V gene sequence: CDR1 SQVTM, CDR2 ANQGSEA. The CDR3 loop is CSVEPPPAGNEQFF. CDR3 DNA: TGCAGCGTTGAACCCCCTCCCGCGGGCAATGAGCAGTTCTTC.

The chain recombines TRBV29-1 with TRBJ2-7, with D possibly matching TRBD2 (7 bases). This CDR3 is built from 15 residues. Between the trimmed V and J ends, which lost 2 bases and 4 bases, there was a span of 18 bases. Germline V lookup: CDR1 SQVTM, CDR2 ANQGSEA. CDR3 DNA: TGCAGCGTTGAAAGGGGCGGGGGCGGGGGATACGAGCAGTACTTC. As protein: CSVERGGGGGYEQYF.

The CDR3 region has the DNA TGTGCCAGCAGCTTACTCGGCGGTCAAGAGACCCAGTACTTC. It specifies CASSLLGGQETQYF. The rearrangement uses TRBV11-2 and TRBJ2-5, with no clear D. V was cut by 2 bases and J by 2 bases, with 9 bases left in between. Germline V gene data show CDR1 as SGHAT and CDR2 as FQNNGV. The CDR3 runs 14 residues.

The chain is built from TRBV30 and TRBJ2-1; 8 bases line up with TRBD2. The CDR3 loop spans 14 amino acids. Trimming removed 8 bases from V and 6 bases from J; junction bases left unmatched: 12. In germline, CDR1 is GTSNPN, CDR2 SVGIG (reference sequence). DNA of the CDR3: TGTGCCCAGGGCAGCGGGAGTTTAGGCAATGAGCAGTTCTTC. Translating gives CAQGSGSLGNEQFF. Together with reference TRBV30 and TRBJ2-1, the CDR3 gives the full variable domain: SQTIHQWPATLVQPVGSPLSLECTVEGTSNPNLYWYRQAAGRGLQLLFYSVGIGQISSEVPQNLSASRPQDRQFILSSKKLLLSDSGFYLCAQGSGSLGNEQFFGPGTRLTVL.

The chain links TRBV21-1 to TRBJ2-7; the table's TRBD2 call for D was not verified on the DNA. TRBV21-1 is labeled a pseudogene. This CDR3 comprises 13 residues. The CDR3 DNA reads as TGTGCCAGCAGCAAAGATCGTTCGGGTGAGCAGTACTTC. As protein: CASSKDRSGEQYF.

The gene calls are TRBV2 and TRBJ2-4, with 8 bases lining up with TRBD1. Germline V gene lookup returns CDR1 SNHLY and CDR2 FYNNEI. This CDR3 spans 15 amino acids. The ends lost 6 bases at V and 0 bases at J; junction bases unmatched: 4. CDR3: CASRADRGAKNIQYF. CDR3 in DNA: TGTGCCAGCAGGGCTGACAGGGGAGCCAAAAACATTCAGTACTTC.

The chain joins TRBV9 to TRBJ2-7; D might be TRBD1 (7 bases). The CDR3 consists of 14 residues. Trimming removed 0 bases from V and 6 bases from J, with 13 bases in between. CDR1 and CDR2 (germline): SGDLS, YYNGEE. The CDR3 is CASSVEEGAGEQYF. DNA of the CDR3: TGTGCCAGCAGCGTAGAGGAGGGGGCGGGCGAGCAGTACTTC.

Only a few counts were recorded for this clone. This sequence joins TRBV29-1 and TRBJ1-4, with 9 bases identical to TRBD1. There are 15 residues in the CDR3. Germline CDR1 reads SQVTM; CDR2 reads ANQGSEA. The V gene end was trimmed by 7 bases and the J gene end by 5 bases; junction bases not matched to a gene: 11. CDR3 in amino acids: CSALHRGQGNEKLFF. The CDR3 DNA reads as TGCAGCGCCCTACACCGGGGACAGGGAAATGAAAAACTGTTTTTT.

This chain links TRBV2 with TRBJ1-6; D gene unclear. This CDR3 region has 18 residues. Per germline, CDR1 SNHLY and CDR2 FYNNEI. V was trimmed by 4 bases and J by 0 bases, leaving 16 bases between them. The chain's CDR3 is CASSVGDGISSYNSPLHF. The CDR3 bases are TGTGCCAGCAGTGTGGGTGACGGGATCAGCTCCTATAATTCACCCCTCCACTTT.

The sample holds a few counts of this clone. J is TRBJ1-1 and V is TRBV5-5; D is ambiguous. The germline V gene encodes CDR1 SGHKS and CDR2 YYEKEE (reference sequence). The CDR3 runs 15 residues. V lost 5 bases and J lost 0, with 14 bases in between. The CDR3 bases are TGTGCCAGCAGAACGACCCCCAGGATGAACACTGAAGCTTTCTTT. Translation: CASRTTPRMNTEAFF. Drawing the rest from reference TRBV5-5 and TRBJ1-1, the complete variable domain is DAGVTQSPTHLIKTRGQQVTLRCSPISGHKSVSWYQQVLGQGPQFIFQYYEKEERGRGNFPDRFSARQFPNYSSELNVNALLLGDSALYLCASRTTPRMNTEAFFGQGTRLTVV.